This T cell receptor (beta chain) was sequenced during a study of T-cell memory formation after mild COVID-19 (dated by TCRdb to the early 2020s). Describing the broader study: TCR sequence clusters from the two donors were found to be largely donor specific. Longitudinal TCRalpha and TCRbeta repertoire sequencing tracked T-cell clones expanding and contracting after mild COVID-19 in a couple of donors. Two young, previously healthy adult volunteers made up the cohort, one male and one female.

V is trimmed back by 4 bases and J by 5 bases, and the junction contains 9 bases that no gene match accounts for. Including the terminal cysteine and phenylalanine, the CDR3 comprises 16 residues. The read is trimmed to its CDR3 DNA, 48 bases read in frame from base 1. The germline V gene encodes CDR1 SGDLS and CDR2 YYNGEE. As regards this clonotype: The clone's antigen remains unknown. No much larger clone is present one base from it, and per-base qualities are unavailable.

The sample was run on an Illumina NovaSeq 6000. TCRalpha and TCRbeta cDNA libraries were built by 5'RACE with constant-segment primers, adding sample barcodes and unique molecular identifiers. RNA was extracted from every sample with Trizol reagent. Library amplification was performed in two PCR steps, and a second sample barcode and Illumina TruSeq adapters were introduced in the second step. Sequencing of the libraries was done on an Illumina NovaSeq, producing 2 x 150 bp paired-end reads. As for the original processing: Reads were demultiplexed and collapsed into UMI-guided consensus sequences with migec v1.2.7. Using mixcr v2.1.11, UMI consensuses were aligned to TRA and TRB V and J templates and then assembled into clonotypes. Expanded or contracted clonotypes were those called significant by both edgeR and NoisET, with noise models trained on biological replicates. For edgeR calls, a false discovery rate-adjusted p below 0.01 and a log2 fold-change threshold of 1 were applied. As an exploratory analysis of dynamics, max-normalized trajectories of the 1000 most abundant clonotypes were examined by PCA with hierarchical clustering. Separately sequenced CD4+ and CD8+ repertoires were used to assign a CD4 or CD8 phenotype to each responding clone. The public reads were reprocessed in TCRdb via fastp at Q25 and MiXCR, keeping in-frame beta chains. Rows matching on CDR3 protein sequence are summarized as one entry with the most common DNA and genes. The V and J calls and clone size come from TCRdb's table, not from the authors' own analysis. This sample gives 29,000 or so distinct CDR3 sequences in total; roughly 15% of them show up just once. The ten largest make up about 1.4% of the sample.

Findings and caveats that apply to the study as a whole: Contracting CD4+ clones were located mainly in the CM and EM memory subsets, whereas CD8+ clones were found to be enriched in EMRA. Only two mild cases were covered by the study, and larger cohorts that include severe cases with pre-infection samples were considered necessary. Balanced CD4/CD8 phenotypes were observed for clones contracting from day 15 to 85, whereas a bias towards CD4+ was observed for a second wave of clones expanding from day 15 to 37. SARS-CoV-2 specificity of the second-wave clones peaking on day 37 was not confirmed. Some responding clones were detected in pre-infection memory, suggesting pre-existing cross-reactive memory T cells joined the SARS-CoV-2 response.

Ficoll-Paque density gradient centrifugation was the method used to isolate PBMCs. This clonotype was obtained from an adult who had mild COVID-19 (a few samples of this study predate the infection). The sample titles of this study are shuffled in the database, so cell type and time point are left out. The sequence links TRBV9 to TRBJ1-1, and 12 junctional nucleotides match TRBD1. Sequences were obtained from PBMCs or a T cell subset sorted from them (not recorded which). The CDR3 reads CASSPGQGAVDTEAFF. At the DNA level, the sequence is TGTGCCAGCAGCCCGGGACAGGGGGCGGTGGATACTGAAGCTTTCTTT.